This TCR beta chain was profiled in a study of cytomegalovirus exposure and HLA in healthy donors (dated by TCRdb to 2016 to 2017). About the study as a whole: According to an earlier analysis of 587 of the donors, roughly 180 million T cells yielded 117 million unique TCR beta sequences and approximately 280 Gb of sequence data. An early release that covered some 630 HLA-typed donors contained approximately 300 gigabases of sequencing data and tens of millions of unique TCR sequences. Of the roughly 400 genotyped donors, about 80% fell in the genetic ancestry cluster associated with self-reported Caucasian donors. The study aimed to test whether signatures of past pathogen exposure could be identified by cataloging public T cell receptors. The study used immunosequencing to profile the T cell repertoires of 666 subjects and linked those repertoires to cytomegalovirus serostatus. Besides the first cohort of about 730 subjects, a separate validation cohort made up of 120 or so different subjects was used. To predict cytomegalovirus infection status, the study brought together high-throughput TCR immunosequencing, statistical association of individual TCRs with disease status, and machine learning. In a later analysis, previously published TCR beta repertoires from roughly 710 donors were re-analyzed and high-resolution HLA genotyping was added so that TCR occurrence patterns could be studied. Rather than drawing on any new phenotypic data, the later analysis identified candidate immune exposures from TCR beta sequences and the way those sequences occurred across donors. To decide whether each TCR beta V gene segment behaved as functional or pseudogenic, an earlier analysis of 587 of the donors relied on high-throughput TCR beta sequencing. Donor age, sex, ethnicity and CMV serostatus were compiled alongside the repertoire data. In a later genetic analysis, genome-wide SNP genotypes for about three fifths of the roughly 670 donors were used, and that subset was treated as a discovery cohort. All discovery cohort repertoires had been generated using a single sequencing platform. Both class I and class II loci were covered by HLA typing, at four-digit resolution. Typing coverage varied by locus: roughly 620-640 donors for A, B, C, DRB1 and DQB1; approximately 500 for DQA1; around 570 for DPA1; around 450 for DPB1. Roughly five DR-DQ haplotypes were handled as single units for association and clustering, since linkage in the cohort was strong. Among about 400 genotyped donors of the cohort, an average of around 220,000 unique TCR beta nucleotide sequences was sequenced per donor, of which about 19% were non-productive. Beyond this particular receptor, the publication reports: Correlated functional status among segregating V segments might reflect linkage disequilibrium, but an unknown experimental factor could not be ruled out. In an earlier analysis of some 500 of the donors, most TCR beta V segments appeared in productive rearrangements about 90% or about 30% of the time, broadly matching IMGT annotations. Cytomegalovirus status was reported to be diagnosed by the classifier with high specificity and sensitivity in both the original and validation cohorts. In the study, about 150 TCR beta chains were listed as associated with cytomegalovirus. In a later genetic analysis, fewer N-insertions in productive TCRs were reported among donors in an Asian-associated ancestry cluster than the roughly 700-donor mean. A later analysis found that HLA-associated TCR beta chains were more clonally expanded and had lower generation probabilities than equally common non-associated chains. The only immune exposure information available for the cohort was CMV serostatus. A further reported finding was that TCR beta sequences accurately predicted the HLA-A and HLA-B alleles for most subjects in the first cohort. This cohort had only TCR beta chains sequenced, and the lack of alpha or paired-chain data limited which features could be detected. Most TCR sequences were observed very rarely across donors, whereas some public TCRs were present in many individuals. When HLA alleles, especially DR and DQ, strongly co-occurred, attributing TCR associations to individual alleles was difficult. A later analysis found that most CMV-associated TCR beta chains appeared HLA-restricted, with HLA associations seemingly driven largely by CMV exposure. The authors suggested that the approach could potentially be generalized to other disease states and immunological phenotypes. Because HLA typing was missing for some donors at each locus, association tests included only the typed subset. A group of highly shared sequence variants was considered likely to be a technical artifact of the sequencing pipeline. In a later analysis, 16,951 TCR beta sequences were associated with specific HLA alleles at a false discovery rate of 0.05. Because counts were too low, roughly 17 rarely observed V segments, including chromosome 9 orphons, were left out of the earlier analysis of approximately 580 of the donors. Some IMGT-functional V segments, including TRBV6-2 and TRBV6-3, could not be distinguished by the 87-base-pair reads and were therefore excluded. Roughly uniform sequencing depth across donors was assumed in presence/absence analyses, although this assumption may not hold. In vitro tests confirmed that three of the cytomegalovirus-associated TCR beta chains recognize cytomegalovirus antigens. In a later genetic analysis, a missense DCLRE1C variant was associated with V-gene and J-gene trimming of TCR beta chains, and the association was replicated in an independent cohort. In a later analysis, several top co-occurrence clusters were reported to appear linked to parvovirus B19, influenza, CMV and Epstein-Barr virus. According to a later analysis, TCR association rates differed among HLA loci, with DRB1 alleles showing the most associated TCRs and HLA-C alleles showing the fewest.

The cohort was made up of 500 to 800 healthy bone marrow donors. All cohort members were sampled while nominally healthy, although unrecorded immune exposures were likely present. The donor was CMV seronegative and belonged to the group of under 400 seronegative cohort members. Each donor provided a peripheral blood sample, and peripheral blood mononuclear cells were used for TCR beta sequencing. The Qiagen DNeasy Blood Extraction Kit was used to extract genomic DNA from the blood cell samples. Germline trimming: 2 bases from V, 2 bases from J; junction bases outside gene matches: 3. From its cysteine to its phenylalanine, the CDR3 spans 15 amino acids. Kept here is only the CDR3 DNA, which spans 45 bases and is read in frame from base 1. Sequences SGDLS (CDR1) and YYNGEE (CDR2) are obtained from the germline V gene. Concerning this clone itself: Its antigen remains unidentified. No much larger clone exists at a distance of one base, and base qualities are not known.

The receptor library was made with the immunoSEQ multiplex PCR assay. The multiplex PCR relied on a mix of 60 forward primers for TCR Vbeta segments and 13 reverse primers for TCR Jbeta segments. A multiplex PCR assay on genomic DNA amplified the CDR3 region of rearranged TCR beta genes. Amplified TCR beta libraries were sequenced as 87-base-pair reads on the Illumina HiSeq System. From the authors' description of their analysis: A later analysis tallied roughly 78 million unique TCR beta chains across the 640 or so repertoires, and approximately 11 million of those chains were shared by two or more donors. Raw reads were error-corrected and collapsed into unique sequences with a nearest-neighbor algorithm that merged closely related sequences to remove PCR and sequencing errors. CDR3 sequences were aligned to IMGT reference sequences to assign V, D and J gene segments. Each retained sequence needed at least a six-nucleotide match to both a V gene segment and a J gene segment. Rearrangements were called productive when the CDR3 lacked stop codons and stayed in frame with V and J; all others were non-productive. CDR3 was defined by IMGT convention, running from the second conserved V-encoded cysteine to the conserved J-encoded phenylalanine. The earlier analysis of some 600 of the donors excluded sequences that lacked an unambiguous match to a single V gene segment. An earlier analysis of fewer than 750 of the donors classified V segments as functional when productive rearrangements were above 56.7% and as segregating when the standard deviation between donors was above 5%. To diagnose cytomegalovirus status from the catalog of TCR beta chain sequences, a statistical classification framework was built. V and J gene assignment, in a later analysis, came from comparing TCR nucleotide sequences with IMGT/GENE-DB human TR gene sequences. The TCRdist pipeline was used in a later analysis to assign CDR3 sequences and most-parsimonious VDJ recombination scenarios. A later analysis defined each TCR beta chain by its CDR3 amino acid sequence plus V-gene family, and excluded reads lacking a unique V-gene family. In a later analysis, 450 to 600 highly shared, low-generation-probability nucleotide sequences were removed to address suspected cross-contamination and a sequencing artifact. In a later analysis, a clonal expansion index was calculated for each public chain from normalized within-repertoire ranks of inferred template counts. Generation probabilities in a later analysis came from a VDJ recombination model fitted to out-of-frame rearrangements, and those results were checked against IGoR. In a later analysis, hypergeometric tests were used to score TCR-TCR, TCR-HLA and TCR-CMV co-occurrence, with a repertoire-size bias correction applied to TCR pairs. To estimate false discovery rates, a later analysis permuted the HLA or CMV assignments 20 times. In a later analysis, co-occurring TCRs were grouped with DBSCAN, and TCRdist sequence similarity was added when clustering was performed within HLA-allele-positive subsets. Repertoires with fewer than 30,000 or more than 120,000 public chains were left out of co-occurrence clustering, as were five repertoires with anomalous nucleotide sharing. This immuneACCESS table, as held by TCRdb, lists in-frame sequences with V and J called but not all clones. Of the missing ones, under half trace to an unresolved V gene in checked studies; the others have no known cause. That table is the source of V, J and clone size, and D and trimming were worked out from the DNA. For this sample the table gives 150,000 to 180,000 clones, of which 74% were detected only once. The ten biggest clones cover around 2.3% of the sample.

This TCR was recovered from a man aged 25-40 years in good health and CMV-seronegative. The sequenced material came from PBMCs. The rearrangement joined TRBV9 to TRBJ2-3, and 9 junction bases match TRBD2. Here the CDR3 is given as CASSVGLAVTDTQYF. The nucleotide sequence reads TGTGCCAGCAGCGTGGGACTAGCCGTCACAGATACGCAGTATTTT.